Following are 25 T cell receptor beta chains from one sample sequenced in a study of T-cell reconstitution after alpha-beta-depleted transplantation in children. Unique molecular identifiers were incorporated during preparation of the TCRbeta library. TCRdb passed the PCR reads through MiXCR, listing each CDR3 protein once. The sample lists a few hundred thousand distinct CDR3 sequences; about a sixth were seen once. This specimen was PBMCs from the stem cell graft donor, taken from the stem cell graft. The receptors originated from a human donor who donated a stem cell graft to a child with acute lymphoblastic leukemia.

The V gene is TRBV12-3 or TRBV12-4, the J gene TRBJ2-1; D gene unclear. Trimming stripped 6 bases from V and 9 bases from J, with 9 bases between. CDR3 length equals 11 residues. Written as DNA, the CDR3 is TGTGCCAGCAGCCAGCCGGGTGAGCAGTTCTTC. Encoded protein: CASSQPGEQFF.

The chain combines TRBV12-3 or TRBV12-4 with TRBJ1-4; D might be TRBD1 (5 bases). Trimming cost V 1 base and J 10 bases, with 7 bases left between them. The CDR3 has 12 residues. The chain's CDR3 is CASSLVGGKLFF. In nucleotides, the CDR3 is TGTGCCAGCAGTTTAGTCGGGGGAAAACTGTTTTTT.

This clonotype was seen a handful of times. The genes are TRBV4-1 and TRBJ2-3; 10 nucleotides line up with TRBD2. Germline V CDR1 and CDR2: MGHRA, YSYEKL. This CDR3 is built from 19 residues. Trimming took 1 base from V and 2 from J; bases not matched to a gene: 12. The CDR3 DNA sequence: TGCGCCAGCAGCCAAGCGCTAGCGGGAGTGAAGGGGGTCACAGATACGCAGTATTTT. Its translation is CASSQALAGVKGVTDTQYF.

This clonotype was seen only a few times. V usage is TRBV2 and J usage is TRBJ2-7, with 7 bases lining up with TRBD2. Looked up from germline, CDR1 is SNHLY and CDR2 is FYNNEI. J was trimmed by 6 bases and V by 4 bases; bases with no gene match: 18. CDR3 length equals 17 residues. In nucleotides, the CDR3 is TGTGCCAGCAGTGTAGAGGGGCACGCGGGAGCAAAGAGCGAGCAGTACTTC. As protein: CASSVEGHAGAKSEQYF.

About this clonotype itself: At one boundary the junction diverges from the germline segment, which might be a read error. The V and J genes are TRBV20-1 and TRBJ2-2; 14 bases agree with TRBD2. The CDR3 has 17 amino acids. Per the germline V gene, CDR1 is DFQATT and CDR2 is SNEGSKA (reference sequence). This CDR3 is CCARGLAGVSDTGELFF. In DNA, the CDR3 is TGCTGTGCTAGGGGACTAGCGGGAGTCTCGGACACCGGGGAGCTGTTTTTT.

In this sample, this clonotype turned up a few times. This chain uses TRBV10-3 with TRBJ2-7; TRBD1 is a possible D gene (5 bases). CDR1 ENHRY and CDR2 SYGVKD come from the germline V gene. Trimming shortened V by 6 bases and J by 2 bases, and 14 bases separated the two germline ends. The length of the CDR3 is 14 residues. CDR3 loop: CAISHLKGAYEQYF. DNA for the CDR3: TGTGCCATCAGCCACCTTAAAGGGGCCTACGAGCAGTACTTC.

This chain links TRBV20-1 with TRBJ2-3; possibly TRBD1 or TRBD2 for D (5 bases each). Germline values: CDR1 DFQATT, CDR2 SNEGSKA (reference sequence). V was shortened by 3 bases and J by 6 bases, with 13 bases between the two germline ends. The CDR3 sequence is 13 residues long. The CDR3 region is CSASGDLEDTQYF. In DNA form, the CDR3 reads TGCAGTGCTAGCGGGGACCTAGAGGATACGCAGTATTTT.

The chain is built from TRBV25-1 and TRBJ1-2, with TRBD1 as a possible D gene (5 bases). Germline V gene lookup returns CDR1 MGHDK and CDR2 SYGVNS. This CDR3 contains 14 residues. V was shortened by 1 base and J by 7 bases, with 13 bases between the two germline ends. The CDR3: CASSEWARERGYTF. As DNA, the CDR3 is TGTGCCAGCAGTGAATGGGCCAGGGAACGTGGCTACACCTTC.

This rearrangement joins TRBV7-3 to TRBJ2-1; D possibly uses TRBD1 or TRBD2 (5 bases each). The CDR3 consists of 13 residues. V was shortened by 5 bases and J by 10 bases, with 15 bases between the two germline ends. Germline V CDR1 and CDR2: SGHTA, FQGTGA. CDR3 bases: TGTGCCAGCAGCCCGACCCCCCGGGGCGAGCAGTTCTTC. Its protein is CASSPTPRGEQFF.

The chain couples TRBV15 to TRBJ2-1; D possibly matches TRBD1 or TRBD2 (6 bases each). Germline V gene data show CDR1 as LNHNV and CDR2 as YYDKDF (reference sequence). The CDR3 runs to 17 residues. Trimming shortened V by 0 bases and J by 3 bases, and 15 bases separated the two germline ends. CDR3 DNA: TGTGCCACCAGCAGAGATCGGGGGCTGCTCGACTACAATGAGCAGTTCTTC. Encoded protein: CATSRDRGLLDYNEQFF.

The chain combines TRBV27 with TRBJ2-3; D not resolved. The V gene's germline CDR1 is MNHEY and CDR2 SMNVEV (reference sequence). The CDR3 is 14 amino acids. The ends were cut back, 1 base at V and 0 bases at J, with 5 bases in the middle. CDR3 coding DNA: TGTGCCAGCAGTTTATATAGTAGCACAGATACGCAGTATTTT. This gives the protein CASSLYSSTDTQYF.

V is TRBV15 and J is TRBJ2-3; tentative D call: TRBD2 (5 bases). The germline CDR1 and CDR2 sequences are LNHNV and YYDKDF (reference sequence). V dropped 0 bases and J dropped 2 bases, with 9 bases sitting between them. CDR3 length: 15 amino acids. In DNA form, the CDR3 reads TGTGCCACCAGCAGAGAGCGGACTCACACAGATACGCAGTATTTT. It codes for CATSRERTHTDTQYF.

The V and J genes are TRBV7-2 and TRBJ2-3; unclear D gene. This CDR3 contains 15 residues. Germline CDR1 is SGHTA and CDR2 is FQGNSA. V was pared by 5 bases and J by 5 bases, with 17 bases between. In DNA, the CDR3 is TGTGCCAGCAGCCCCTTGGCCCGGGTCCAAGATACGCAGTATTTT. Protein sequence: CASSPLARVQDTQYF.

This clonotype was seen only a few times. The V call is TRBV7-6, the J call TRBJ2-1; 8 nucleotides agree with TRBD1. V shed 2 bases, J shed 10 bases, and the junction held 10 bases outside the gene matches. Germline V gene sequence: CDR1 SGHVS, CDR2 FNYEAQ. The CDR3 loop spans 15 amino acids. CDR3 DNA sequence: TGTGCCAGCAGCTTATCCAGGGGGCGTAGAGCCGAGCAGTTCTTC. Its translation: CASSLSRGRRAEQFF.

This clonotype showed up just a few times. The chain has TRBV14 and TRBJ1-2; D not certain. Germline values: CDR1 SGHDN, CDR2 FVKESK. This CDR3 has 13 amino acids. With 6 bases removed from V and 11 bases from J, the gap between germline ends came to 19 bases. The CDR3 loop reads CASSPDVLQGYTF. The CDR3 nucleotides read TGTGCCAGCAGTCCCGACGTCCTCCAAGGTTACACCTTC.

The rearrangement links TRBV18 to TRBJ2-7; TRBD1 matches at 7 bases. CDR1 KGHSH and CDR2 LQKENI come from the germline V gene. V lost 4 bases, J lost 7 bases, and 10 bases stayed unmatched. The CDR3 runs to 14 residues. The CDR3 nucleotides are TGTGCCAGCTCACTTCGGACAGGTCTGGGGGAGCAGTACTTC. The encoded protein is CASSLRTGLGEQYF.

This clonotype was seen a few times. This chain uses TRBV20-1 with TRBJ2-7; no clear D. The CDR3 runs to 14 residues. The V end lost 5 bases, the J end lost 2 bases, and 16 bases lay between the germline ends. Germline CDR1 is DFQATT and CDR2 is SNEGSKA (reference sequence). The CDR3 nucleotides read TGCAGTGCTGGCCTAGTGGGGTTTACCTACGAGCAGTACTTC. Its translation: CSAGLVGFTYEQYF.

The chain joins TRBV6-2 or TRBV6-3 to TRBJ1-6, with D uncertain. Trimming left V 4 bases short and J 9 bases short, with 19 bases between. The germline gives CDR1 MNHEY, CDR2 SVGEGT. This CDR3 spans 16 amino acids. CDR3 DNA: TGTGCCAGCAGTTTGGGTCTGACGCCGGGTTCTTCACCCCTCCACTTT. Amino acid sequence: CASSLGLTPGSSPLHF.

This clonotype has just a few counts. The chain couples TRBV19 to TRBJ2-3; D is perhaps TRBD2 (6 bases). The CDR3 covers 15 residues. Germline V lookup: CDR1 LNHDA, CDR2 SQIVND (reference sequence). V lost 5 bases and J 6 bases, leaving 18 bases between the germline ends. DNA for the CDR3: TGTGCCAGTAGTTCGGGGGACCCGTCTAGGGATACGCAGTATTTT. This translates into CASSSGDPSRDTQYF.

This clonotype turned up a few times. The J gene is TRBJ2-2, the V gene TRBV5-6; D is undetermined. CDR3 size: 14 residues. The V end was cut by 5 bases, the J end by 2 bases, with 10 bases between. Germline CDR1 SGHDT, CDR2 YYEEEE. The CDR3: CASRTYRNTGELFF. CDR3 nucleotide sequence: TGTGCCAGCAGAACATACAGAAACACCGGGGAGCTGTTTTTT.

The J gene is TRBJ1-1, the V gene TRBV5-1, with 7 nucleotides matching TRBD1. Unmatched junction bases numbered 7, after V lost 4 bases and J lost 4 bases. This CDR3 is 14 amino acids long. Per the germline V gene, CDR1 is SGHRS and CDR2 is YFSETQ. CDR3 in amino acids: CASSQGGTSTEAFF. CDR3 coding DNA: TGCGCCAGCAGCCAGGGGGGGACAAGCACTGAAGCTTTCTTT.

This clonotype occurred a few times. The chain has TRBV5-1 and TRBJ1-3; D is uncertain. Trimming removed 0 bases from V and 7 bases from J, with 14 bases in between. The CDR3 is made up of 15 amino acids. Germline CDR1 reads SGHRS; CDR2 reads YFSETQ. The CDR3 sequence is CASSLDALDSNTIYF. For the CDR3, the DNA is TGCGCCAGCAGCTTGGATGCCCTTGACTCGAACACCATATATTTT.

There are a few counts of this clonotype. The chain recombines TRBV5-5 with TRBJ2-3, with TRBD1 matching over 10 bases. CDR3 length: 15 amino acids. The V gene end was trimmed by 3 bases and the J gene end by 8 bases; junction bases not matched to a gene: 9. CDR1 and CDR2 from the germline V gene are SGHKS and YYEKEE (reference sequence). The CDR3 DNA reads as TGTGCCAGCAGCTGGGACAGGGGTGGGACGGGTACGCAGTATTTT. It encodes CASSWDRGGTGTQYF.

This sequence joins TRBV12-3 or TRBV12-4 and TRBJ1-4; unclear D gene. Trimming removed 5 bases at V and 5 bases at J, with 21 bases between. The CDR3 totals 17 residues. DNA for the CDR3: TGTGCCAGCAGTCCCCGAGTGGCAGCAAGTGCGAATGAAAAACTGTTTTTT. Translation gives CASSPRVAASANEKLFF.

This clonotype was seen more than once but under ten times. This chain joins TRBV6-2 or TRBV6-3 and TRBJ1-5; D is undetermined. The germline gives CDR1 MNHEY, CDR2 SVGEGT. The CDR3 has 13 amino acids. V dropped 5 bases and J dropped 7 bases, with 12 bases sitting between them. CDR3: CASSHGFSQPQHF. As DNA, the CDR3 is TGTGCCAGCAGTCACGGGTTCAGCCAGCCCCAGCATTTT.